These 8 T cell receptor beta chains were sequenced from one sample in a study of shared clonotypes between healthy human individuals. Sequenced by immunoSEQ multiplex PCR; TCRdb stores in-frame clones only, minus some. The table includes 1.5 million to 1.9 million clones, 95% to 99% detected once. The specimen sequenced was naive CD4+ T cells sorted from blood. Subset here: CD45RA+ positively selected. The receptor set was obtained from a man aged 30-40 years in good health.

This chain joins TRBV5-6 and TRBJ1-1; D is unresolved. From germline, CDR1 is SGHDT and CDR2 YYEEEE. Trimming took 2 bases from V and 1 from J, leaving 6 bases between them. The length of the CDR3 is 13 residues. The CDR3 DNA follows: TGTGCCAGCAGCTTCCTCAGGAACACTGAAGCTTTCTTT. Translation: CASSFLRNTEAFF.

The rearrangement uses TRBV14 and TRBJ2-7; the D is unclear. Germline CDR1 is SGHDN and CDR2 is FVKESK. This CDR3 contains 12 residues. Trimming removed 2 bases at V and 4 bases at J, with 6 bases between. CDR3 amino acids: CASSQISYEQYF. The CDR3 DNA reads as TGTGCCAGCAGCCAAATCAGTTACGAGCAGTACTTC.

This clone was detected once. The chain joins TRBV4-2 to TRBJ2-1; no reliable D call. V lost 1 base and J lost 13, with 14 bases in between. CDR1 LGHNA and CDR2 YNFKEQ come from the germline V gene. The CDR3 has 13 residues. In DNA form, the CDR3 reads TGTGCCAGCAGCCAAGGTATAAGTACTCCTCAGTTCTTC. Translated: CASSQGISTPQFF.

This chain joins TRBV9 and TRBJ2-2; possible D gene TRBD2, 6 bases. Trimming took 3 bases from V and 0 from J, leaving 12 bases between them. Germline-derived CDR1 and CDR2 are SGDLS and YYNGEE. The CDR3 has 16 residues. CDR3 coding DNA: TGTGCCAGCAGCGCAAGCGGAGGGACGAACACCGGGGAGCTGTTTTTT. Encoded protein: CASSASGGTNTGELFF.

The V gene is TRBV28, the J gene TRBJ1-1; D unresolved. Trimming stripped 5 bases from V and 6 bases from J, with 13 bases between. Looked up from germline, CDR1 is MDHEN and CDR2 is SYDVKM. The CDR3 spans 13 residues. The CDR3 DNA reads TGTGCCAGCAGTCCGCCAACGGGCGCTGAAGCTTTCTTT. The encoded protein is CASSPPTGAEAFF.

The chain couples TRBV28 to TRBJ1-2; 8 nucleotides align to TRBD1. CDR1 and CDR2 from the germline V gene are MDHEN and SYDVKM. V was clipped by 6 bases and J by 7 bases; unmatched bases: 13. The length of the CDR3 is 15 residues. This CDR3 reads CASRNRQGFLAGYTF. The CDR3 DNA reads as TGTGCCAGCAGGAACAGACAGGGGTTCCTGGCTGGCTACACCTTC.

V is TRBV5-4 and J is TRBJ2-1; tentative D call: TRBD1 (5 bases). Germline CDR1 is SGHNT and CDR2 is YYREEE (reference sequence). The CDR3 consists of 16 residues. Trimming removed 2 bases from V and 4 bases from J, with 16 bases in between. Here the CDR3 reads CASSLSLGVPYNEQFF. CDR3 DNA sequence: TGTGCCAGCAGCTTAAGCCTAGGGGTTCCATACAATGAGCAGTTCTTC. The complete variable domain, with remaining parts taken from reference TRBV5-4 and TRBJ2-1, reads ETGVTQSPTHLIKTRGQQVTLRCSSQSGHNTVSWYQQALGQGPQFIFQYYREEENGRGNFPPRFSGLQFPNYSSELNVNALELDDSALYLCASSLSLGVPYNEQFFGPGTRLTVL.

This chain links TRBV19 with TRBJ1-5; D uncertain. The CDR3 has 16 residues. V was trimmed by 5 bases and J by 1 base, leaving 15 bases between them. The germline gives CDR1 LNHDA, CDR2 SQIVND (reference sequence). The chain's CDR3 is CASSPSRENSNQPQHF. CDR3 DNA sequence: TGTGCCAGTAGTCCCAGTCGGGAAAACAGCAATCAGCCCCAGCATTTT.